The 2 T cell receptor beta chains below come from one sample, sequenced in a study of T cell responses to AZD1222 COVID-19 vaccine. Assay: immunoSEQ multiplex PCR; the TCRdb copy retains only in-frame clones and omits some. The sample lists more than 150,000 clones; 85% to 90% were seen once. The source was peripheral blood, collected on day 0 of AZD1222 vaccination. All receptors come from an adult in good health.

This clone was counted a single time. J is TRBJ1-6 and V is TRBV6-5; D unresolved. CDR1 is MNHEY, CDR2 SVGAGI, per germline. The CDR3 consists of 14 residues. V lost 0 bases and J 11 bases, leaving 11 bases between the germline ends. The CDR3 is CASSYSIGPTPLHF. The CDR3 nucleotides read TGTGCCAGCAGTTACTCGATTGGTCCGACACCCCTCCACTTT.

The chain has TRBV9 and TRBJ2-2; 8 positions agree with TRBD2. The CDR3 has 16 amino acids. The V gene's germline CDR1 is SGDLS and CDR2 YYNGEE. V shed 4 bases, J shed 4 bases, and the junction held 9 bases outside the gene matches. The CDR3 DNA follows: TGTGCCAGCAGCCTCCCAGCGGGAGCGAGCACCGGGGAGCTGTTTTTT. It encodes CASSLPAGASTGELFF.